Sequencing of this TCR beta chain was carried out in a study of beta chain features in type 1 diabetes. Looked up from germline, CDR1 is ENHRY and CDR2 is SYGVKD. The ends lost 6 bases at V and 3 bases at J; junction bases unmatched: 2. CDR3 length: 13 residues. The whole isolated RNA underwent reverse transcription, so sequencing captured expressed TCRB transcripts. This table comes from immunoSEQ multiplex PCR, and its TCRdb copy is limited to in-frame clones, with some not included. The sample has 200,000 to 250,000 clones; roughly 30% are singletons. Input material: central memory CD4+ T cells from blood. The clonotype comes from a man under 40 in good health. The rearrangement joins TRBV10-3 to TRBJ1-5, with TRBD1 identical over 7 bases. DNA of the CDR3: TGTGCCATCAGGGGACAGTACAATCAGCCCCAGCATTTT. Its protein is CAIRGQYNQPQHF.